This T cell receptor (beta chain) was retrieved from a study of T cell changes during pregnancy in multiple sclerosis. The assay was immunoSEQ multiplex PCR, and TCRdb's table has in-frame clones only and misses some. The sample comprises tens of thousands of clones, almost 95% of which are singletons, and under 3.5% rests with the top ten. CDR3 length equals 15 residues. Per germline, CDR1 SGHAT and CDR2 FQDESV (reference sequence). V lost 5 bases to trimming and J lost 3 bases, with 17 bases between them. This sequence joins TRBV11-1 and TRBJ2-7, with D tentatively TRBD1 (6 bases). The sample consisted of CD8+ T cells from peripheral blood mononuclear cells, taken in the third trimester of pregnancy. This receptor was taken from a female donor in good health, enrolled as a control in a pregnancy study. CDR3 nucleotide sequence: TGTGCCAGCAGCGATGGGGGCGGAAATCGCTACGAGCAGTACTTC. It specifies CASSDGGGNRYEQYF.